The rows below give T cell receptor beta chains drawn from one sample of a study of cytomegalovirus exposure and HLA in healthy donors. Here immunoSEQ multiplex PCR was the method, and the copy in TCRdb shows in-frame clones only, minus some. The sample contains roughly 120,000 clones, around 74% of which appear only once. Material: PBMCs. These TCRs come from a man aged 55 to 70 in good health and CMV-seropositive. The CDR3 runs from the conserved cysteine through the conserved F or W. A D gene is named only where the DNA matches it firmly. The listing skips clone size in some rows; elsewhere it reads once, few, many or a size class.

v_call	j_call	d_call	clone_size	cdr3_nt	cdr3_aa
TRBV18	TRBJ1-1	NA	NA	TGTGCCAGCTCACCACCTACTAACACTGAAGCTTTCTTT	CASSPPTNTEAFF
TRBV7-9	TRBJ1-1	NA	NA	TGTGCCAGCAGCTACTTGACAGCCAACACTGAAGCTTTCTTT	CASSYLTANTEAFF
TRBV7-2	TRBJ2-5	TRBD2	NA	TGTGCCAGCAGCTTACGTTTGCGGGGGGACCAAGAGACCCAGTACTTC	CASSLRLRGDQETQYF
TRBV10-3	TRBJ2-7	NA	NA	TGTGCCATCAGTGATCCCGAATCCTACGAGCAGTACTTC	CAISDPESYEQYF
TRBV11-2	TRBJ2-2	TRBD1	NA	TGTGCCAGCAGCCCCGGGACAGCGAACACCGGGGAGCTGTTTTTT	CASSPGTANTGELFF
TRBV7-7	TRBJ2-5	NA	once	TGTGCCAGCAGCTTAGACTTCAGGTCGCGGACCCAGTACTTC	CASSLDFRSRTQYF
TRBV2	TRBJ2-2	NA	NA	TGTGCCAGCAGTGAAGTACAGGGCAGCGGGGAGCTGTTTTTT	CASSEVQGSGELFF
TRBV4-2	TRBJ1-4	NA	once	TGTGCCAGCAGCGGAGACGGGGGGCAGGGTGAAAAACTGTTTTTT	CASSGDGGQGEKLFF
TRBV10-1	TRBJ2-7	NA	NA	TGCGCCAGCAGCAACTCCTACGAGCAGTACTTC	CASSNSYEQYF
TRBV5-4	TRBJ1-2	NA	NA	TGTGCCAGCAGCTTTAGGACAGCCTATGGCTACACCTTC	CASSFRTAYGYTF
TRBV27	TRBJ2-7	TRBD2	NA	TGTGCCAGCAGTCCACTAGCGGGAGATTACGAGCAGTACTTC	CASSPLAGDYEQYF
TRBV28	TRBJ2-2	NA	NA	TGTGCCAGCAGCACCCCGGGCTGGGGGCCGGTCACCGGGGAGCTGTTTTTT	CASSTPGWGPVTGELFF
TRBV19	TRBJ2-1	NA	NA	TGTGCCAGTAGTATACGACTAGACTCCTACAATGAGCAGTTCTTC	CASSIRLDSYNEQFF
TRBV2	TRBJ2-3	NA	few	TGTGCCAGCAGTGAATCCCTAGCAGCAGATACGCAGTATTTT	CASSESLAADTQYF
TRBV5-4	TRBJ2-7	NA	NA	TGTGCCAGCAGCCCGGGACTCCCGGGGGAGCAGTACTTC	CASSPGLPGEQYF
TRBV30	TRBJ1-2	TRBD1	NA	TGTGCCTGGAGTGGCCTACAGGGGGCATTGGGTGGCTACACCTTC	CAWSGLQGALGGYTF
TRBV5-1	TRBJ2-3	NA	once	TGCGCCAGCAGCTTGGTGGCGGGGTACACAGATACGCAGTATTTT	CASSLVAGYTDTQYF
TRBV5-4	TRBJ2-3	NA	NA	TGTGCCAGCAGCGGCGGACAGTTAGGCACAGATACGCAGTATTTT	CASSGGQLGTDTQYF
TRBV19	TRBJ1-4	NA	few	TGTGCCAGTAGTATGATCGGTGCAACTAATGAAAAACTGTTTTTT	CASSMIGATNEKLFF
TRBV7-3	TRBJ2-1	TRBD2	NA	TGTGCCAGCAGCCCTAGCGGGGGGGCCTACAATGAGCAGTTCTTC	CASSPSGGAYNEQFF
TRBV29-1	TRBJ1-2	TRBD1	NA	TGCAGCGTTCCCAGACAGGGCGGCTATGGCTACACCTTC	CSVPRQGGYGYTF
TRBV30	TRBJ2-6	NA	NA	TGTGCCTGGAGTGTACAGGTGACCTTCTCTGGGGCCAACGTCCTGACTTTC	CAWSVQVTFSGANVLTF
TRBV9	TRBJ2-1	TRBD2	NA	TGTGCCAGCAGCGCGGGACTAGCGGGGTTGAATGAGCAGTTCTTC	CASSAGLAGLNEQFF
TRBV5-1	TRBJ1-2	TRBD1	NA	TGCGCCAGCAGCTTGACAGGGGCGAGAGGCTACACCTTC	CASSLTGARGYTF